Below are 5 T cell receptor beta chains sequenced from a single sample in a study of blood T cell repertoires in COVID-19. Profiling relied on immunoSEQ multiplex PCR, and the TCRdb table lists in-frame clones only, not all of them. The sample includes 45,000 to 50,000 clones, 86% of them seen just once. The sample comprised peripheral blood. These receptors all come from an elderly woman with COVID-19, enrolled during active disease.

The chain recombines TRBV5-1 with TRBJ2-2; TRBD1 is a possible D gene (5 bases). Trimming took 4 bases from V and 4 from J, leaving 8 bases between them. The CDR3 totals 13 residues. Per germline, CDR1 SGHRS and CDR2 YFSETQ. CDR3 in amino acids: CASSVDSTGELFF. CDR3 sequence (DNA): TGCGCCAGCAGCGTTGACAGCACCGGGGAGCTGTTTTTT.

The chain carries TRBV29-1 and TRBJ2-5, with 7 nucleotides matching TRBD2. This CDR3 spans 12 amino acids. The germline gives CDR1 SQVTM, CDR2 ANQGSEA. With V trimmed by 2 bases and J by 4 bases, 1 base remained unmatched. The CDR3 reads CSVEPGGETQYF. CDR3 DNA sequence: TGCAGCGTTGAACCGGGGGGAGAGACCCAGTACTTC.

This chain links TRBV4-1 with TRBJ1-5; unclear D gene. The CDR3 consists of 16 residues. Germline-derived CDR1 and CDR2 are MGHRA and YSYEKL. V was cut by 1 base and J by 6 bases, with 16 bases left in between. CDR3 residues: CASSQVSPPAGQPQHF. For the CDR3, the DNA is TGCGCCAGCAGCCAAGTTAGCCCTCCGGCGGGTCAGCCCCAGCATTTT.

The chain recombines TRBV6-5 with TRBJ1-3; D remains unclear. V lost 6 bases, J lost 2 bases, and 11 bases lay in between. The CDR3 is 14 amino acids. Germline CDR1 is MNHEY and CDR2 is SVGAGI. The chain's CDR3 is CASRPRAPGNTIYF. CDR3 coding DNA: TGTGCCAGCAGGCCTCGAGCGCCTGGAAACACCATATATTTT.

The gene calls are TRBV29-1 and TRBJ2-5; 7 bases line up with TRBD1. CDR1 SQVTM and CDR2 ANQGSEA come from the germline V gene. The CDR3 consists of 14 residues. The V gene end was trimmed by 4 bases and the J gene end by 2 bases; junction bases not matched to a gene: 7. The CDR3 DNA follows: TGCAGCGTTGCTAAGGACAGGACTCAAGAGACCCAGTACTTC. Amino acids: CSVAKDRTQETQYF.